The sequence of this T cell receptor beta chain was determined in a study of blood T cell repertoires in COVID-19. Germline V lookup: CDR1 GTSNPN, CDR2 SVGIG (reference sequence). V lost 7 bases, J lost 4 bases, and 6 bases stayed unmatched. The CDR3 length is 12 residues. The protocol was immunoSEQ multiplex PCR, while the TCRdb copy is restricted to in-frame clones and leaves out a portion. The sample records about 230,000 clones, over 70% being singletons. The sample taken for sequencing was peripheral blood. The J gene is TRBJ2-7, the V gene TRBV30; 8 bases match TRBD1. This sequence originates from a woman of 80 years or more with acute or convalescent COVID-19. In DNA, the CDR3 is TGTGCCTATCAGGGGGCCCCATACGAGCAGTACTTC. Translation: CAYQGAPYEQYF.